What follows are 30 T cell receptor beta chains derived from one specimen sequenced in a study of T cell repertoires in cytomegalovirus infection. Each CDR3 protein gets one entry after TCRdb re-called the reads with MiXCR. The data show roughly 310,000 distinct CDR3 sequences, with roughly 15% seen just once and about 12% held by the top ten. Material for sequencing was PBMCs. All receptors come from a human donor in good health (CMV status not recorded). Some clones in this sample may be carry-over from other donors' samples.

V and J are TRBV20-1 and TRBJ2-2, with 7 bases identical to TRBD1. The ends lost 5 bases at V and 1 base at J; junction bases unmatched: 4. In germline, CDR1 is DFQATT, CDR2 SNEGSKA (reference sequence). This CDR3 contains 14 residues. The CDR3 DNA is TGCAGTGCTCCCCGACAGGGGAACACCGGGGAGCTGTTTTTT. Translating it yields CSAPRQGNTGELFF.

This clonotype was seen once. This chain connects TRBV6-5 to TRBJ2-7, with D possibly matching TRBD1 (6 bases). V gave up 3 bases and J gave up 4 bases, with 13 bases separating them. The CDR3 sequence is 14 residues long. From germline, CDR1 is MNHEY and CDR2 SVGAGI. CDR3 nucleotides: TGTGCCAGCAGTTATCGGTCAGGGGCATACGAGCAGTACTTC. Amino acid sequence: CASSYRSGAYEQYF.

The rearrangement links TRBV4-2 to TRBJ2-7; D remains ambiguous. Germline loops: CDR1 LGHNA, CDR2 YNFKEQ. There are 13 residues in the CDR3. V was pared by 0 bases and J by 3 bases, with 6 bases between. This CDR3 is CASSQEGNYEQYF. In nucleotides, the CDR3 is TGTGCCAGCAGCCAAGAGGGGAACTACGAGCAGTACTTC.

The chain uses TRBV29-1 and TRBJ2-7; D is undetermined. Trimming stripped 3 bases from V and 0 bases from J, with 6 bases between. The CDR3 spans 12 residues. Germline CDR1 reads SQVTM; CDR2 reads ANQGSEA. The DNA for the CDR3 is TGCAGCGTTGAGGGTCTCTCCTACGAGCAGTACTTC. Translated: CSVEGLSYEQYF.

This clonotype was counted many times. The chain has TRBV12-3 or TRBV12-4 and TRBJ1-1; D is perhaps TRBD1 (5 bases). V was pared by 6 bases and J by 7 bases, with 18 bases between. CDR3 length: 14 amino acids. CDR3 sequence: CASSPGLGTDEAFF. CDR3 sequence (DNA): TGTGCCAGCAGCCCGGGACTGGGGACGGATGAAGCTTTCTTT.

This chain uses TRBV6-5 with TRBJ2-7; TRBD2 aligns across 12 bases. The V gene end was trimmed by 4 bases and the J gene end by 6 bases; junction bases not matched to a gene: 10. The CDR3 is made up of 16 amino acids. Germline V gene sequence: CDR1 MNHEY, CDR2 SVGAGI. CDR3 in amino acids: CASSSLKAGLAGEQYF. CDR3 DNA sequence: TGTGCCAGCAGTTCCCTGAAAGCGGGACTAGCGGGCGAGCAGTACTTC.

The chain links TRBV6-6 to TRBJ1-1, with D perhaps TRBD1 (5 bases). The length of the CDR3 is 15 residues. CDR1 and CDR2 (germline): MNHNY, SVGAGI (reference sequence). Trimming shortened V by 0 bases and J by 5 bases, and 13 bases separated the two germline ends. CDR3 nucleotides: TGTGCCAGCAGTTACTCAACAGGCCTGGGGACTGAAGCTTTCTTT. It yields the protein CASSYSTGLGTEAFF.

V and J are TRBV7-9 and TRBJ2-2; the D is unclear. The CDR3 consists of 15 residues. Between the trimmed V and J ends, which lost 5 bases and 1 base, there was a span of 11 bases. The germline V gene has CDR1 SEHNR and CDR2 FQNEAQ (reference sequence). CDR3 sequence: CASSQWLENTGELFF. CDR3 DNA: TGTGCCAGCAGCCAATGGTTGGAGAACACCGGGGAGCTGTTTTTT.

This clonotype showed up just a few times. CDR3 in amino acids: CSAISLRQGSQETQYF. In nucleotides, the CDR3 is TGCAGTGCTATAAGCCTTAGACAGGGTTCTCAAGAGACCCAGTACTTC. The genes are TRBV20-1 and TRBJ2-5; 7 bases match TRBD1. Trimming removed 4 bases from V and 2 bases from J; junction bases left unmatched: 13. Germline lookup yields CDR1 DFQATT and CDR2 SNEGSKA (reference sequence). There are 16 residues in the CDR3.

This clonotype was picked up a small number of times. The CDR3 DNA is TGTACCTCCGGGACGGAAAACTACGAGCAGTACTTC. Protein sequence: CTSGTENYEQYF. The chain couples TRBV28 to TRBJ2-7; tentatively, D is TRBD1 or TRBD2 (5 bases each). CDR1 and CDR2 (germline): MDHEN, SYDVKM. The CDR3 has 12 residues.

This clonotype was counted only a few times. This sequence joins TRBV7-2 and TRBJ2-3, with D perhaps matching TRBD1 or TRBD2 (6 bases each). CDR3 length: 15 amino acids. Germline CDR1 is SGHTA and CDR2 is FQGNSA. The V end lost 7 bases, the J end lost 0 bases, and 14 bases lay between the germline ends. The CDR3 loop reads CASTKGGGSTDTQYF. CDR3 DNA sequence: TGTGCCAGCACCAAAGGAGGGGGTAGCACAGATACGCAGTATTTT.

This clonotype was recorded many times. The rearrangement uses TRBV7-2 and TRBJ1-2; D gene unclear. With 0 bases removed from V and 8 bases from J, the gap between germline ends came to 7 bases. Germline V lookup: CDR1 SGHTA, CDR2 FQGNSA. There are 12 residues in the CDR3. The CDR3 DNA is TGTGCCAGCAGCTTAGCCCTGGAGGGCTACACCTTC. Encoded protein: CASSLALEGYTF.

The table lists this clonotype with many counts. V and J are TRBV10-3 and TRBJ1-3; maybe TRBD1 (5 bases). Germline lookup yields CDR1 ENHRY and CDR2 SYGVKD. CDR3 length equals 14 residues. V was clipped by 11 bases and J by 0 bases, with 14 bases between them. The CDR3 protein is CAALRGNSGNTIYF. The CDR3 DNA reads TGTGCCGCCCTTCGGGGGAACTCTGGAAACACCATATATTTT.

In its sample, this clonotype was seen many times. The chain joins TRBV12-3 or TRBV12-4 to TRBJ2-3, with 8 bases lining up with TRBD1. The CDR3 contains 14 residues. The J segment lost 1 base and the V segment lost 7 bases, leaving 4 bases of the junction unmatched. The CDR3 protein is CASTTGQGTDTQYF. CDR3 DNA sequence: TGTGCCAGCACCACGGGACAGGGCACAGATACGCAGTATTTT.

This clonotype was recorded at least ten times. This chain links TRBV27 with TRBJ1-5; D might be TRBD1 (5 bases). This CDR3 has 15 amino acids. The V gene's germline CDR1 is MNHEY and CDR2 SMNVEV (reference sequence). V was shortened by 1 base and J by 9 bases, with 16 bases between the two germline ends. The CDR3 is CASSLLGDPGGPQHF. CDR3 bases: TGTGCCAGCAGTTTATTAGGGGACCCCGGTGGGCCCCAGCATTTT.

The chain couples TRBV10-3 to TRBJ1-1; TRBD1 matches 8 bases. This CDR3 contains 13 residues. With 5 bases clipped from V and 1 base from J, the junction kept 0 bases outside the gene matches. Germline CDR1 ENHRY, CDR2 SYGVKD. The CDR3, as DNA: TGTGCCATCAGTACAGGGGGGAACACTGAAGCTTTCTTT. Translating it yields CAISTGGNTEAFF.

This clonotype has more than one count but fewer than ten. V usage is TRBV18 and J usage is TRBJ2-2; 10 bases are a match to TRBD1. V lost 3 bases to trimming and J lost 3 bases; unmatched junction nucleotides: 7. In germline, CDR1 is KGHSH, CDR2 LQKENI. The CDR3 sequence is 17 residues long. The CDR3 loop reads CASSPETGQGYTGELFF. The CDR3 region has the DNA TGTGCCAGCTCACCCGAAACGGGACAGGGGTACACCGGGGAGCTGTTTTTT.

This clonotype was detected ten times or more. The chain couples TRBV12-3 or TRBV12-4 to TRBJ1-5, with a tentative D call TRBD1 (5 bases). The CDR3 is made up of 16 amino acids. V shed 8 bases and J shed 4 bases, with 21 bases lying between them. In nucleotides, the CDR3 is TGTGCCAGCGGACTGGCGGGACTCTCTCCTAATCAGCCCCAGCATTTT. This translates into CASGLAGLSPNQPQHF.

The sample holds a few counts of this clonotype. The chain recombines TRBV27 with TRBJ1-5, with D perhaps matching TRBD1 (6 bases). This CDR3 spans 14 amino acids. Per germline, CDR1 MNHEY and CDR2 SMNVEV (reference sequence). Deletions cut 2 bases from V and 11 bases from J, with 16 bases between. The CDR3 spells CASSLIGGNSAQHF. Here the CDR3 DNA reads TGTGCCAGCAGTTTAATCGGGGGCAACTCGGCCCAGCATTTT.

This clonotype was recorded many times. The rearrangement joins TRBV12-3 or TRBV12-4 to TRBJ2-1; either TRBD1 or TRBD2 may fit D (5 bases each). V lost 10 bases and J lost 8, with 18 bases in between. The CDR3 runs 13 residues. The chain's CDR3 is CATQVGGTDEQFF. For the CDR3, the DNA is TGTGCCACCCAGGTTGGGGGAACCGATGAGCAGTTCTTC.

This clonotype was found many times. V usage is TRBV4-2 and J usage is TRBJ2-3; 11 bases map to TRBD2. Losses at the gene ends were 1 base for V and 4 bases for J; bases not matched to a gene: 13. This CDR3 comprises 19 residues. Germline V gives CDR1 LGHNA, CDR2 YNFKEQ. As DNA, the CDR3 is TGTGCCAGCAGCCAAGGAGGGCTAGCGGGGGGCGGTTTGGCAGATACGCAGTATTTT. Translated, it gives CASSQGGLAGGGLADTQYF.

The chain carries TRBV7-6 and TRBJ2-5; 13 positions match TRBD2. CDR3 length: 17 residues. Germline CDR1 SGHVS, CDR2 FNYEAQ. V was clipped by 4 bases and J by 2 bases; unmatched bases: 7. The CDR3 is CASSSGLAGAGQETQYF. CDR3 bases: TGTGCCAGCAGCTCCGGACTAGCGGGGGCCGGACAAGAGACCCAGTACTTC.

This clonotype was seen at least ten times. DNA for the CDR3: TGTGCCAGCAGCGCTTCGAGCGGGGAGACCCAGTACTTC. Translating gives CASSASSGETQYF. The V call is TRBV7-9, the J call TRBJ2-5; TRBD2 is a possible D gene (6 bases). Trimming left V 5 bases short and J 5 bases short, with 12 bases between. The CDR3 length is 13 residues. Germline values: CDR1 SEHNR, CDR2 FQNEAQ (reference sequence).

This clonotype showed up many times. The CDR3 DNA is TGCAGTGCTAGAGATCTAGAGTCGTTAGCCATATATTTT. Encoded protein: CSARDLESLAIYF. This chain joins TRBV20-1 and TRBJ1-3; D is ambiguous. The germline gives CDR1 DFQATT, CDR2 SNEGSKA (reference sequence). This CDR3 is built from 13 residues. The V and J ends lost 0 bases and 11 bases respectively, with 14 bases between them.

The rearrangement links TRBV2 to TRBJ1-2; D not resolved. CDR1 SNHLY and CDR2 FYNNEI come from the germline V gene. The CDR3 sequence is 11 residues long. V was pared by 8 bases and J by 8 bases, with 12 bases between. The CDR3 sequence: CASSWESGYTF. The CDR3 bases are TGTGCCAGCTCCTGGGAATCCGGCTACACCTTC.

On this clonotype itself: At one boundary the junction diverges from the germline segment, which might be a read error. The chain carries TRBV7-2 and TRBJ2-3; D is perhaps TRBD2 (5 bases). This CDR3 spans 16 amino acids. Germline values: CDR1 SGHTA, CDR2 FQGNSA. The CDR3: CSSSLAAGFSTDTQYF. CDR3 nucleotides: TGTTCCAGCAGCTTAGCTGCGGGTTTCTCCACAGATACGCAGTATTTT.

This clonotype turned up a few times. This chain connects TRBV7-3 to TRBJ1-1; D unresolved. The CDR3 runs to 13 residues. Germline assignment: CDR1 SGHTA and CDR2 FQGTGA. V lost 8 bases and J 1 base, leaving 11 bases between the germline ends. The CDR3 loop reads CASGLQSNTEAFF. In nucleotides, the CDR3 is TGTGCCAGCGGCCTCCAGTCGAACACTGAAGCTTTCTTT.

This clonotype was seen only a few times. The V call is TRBV10-3, the J call TRBJ2-1; 12 bases match TRBD2. CDR1 is ENHRY, CDR2 SYGVKD, per germline. The CDR3 is 14 residues long. The trim removed 4 bases at V and 15 bases at J, leaving 10 bases unmatched. In DNA, the CDR3 is TGTGCCATCAGTGGACTAGCGGGGGCCTTCAAACCGTTCTTC. It codes for CAISGLAGAFKPFF.

Only a few counts were recorded for this clonotype. V gene TRBV6-2 or TRBV6-3 combines with J gene TRBJ2-5; TRBD2 aligns across 8 bases. This CDR3 contains 13 residues. CDR1 and CDR2 (germline): MNHEY, SVGEGT. V gave up 7 bases and J gave up 5 bases; unmatched junction bases: 6. This CDR3 reads CASNRGGEETQYF. The CDR3 DNA follows: TGTGCCAGCAACCGGGGGGGTGAGGAGACCCAGTACTTC.

This clonotype was recorded once. This CDR3 reads CASSIGRTNTGELFF. CDR3 DNA sequence: TGTGCCAGCAGTATCGGACGGACGAACACCGGGGAGCTGTTTTTT. This rearrangement joins TRBV28 to TRBJ2-2; D is unclear. CDR3 length equals 15 residues. Per the germline V gene, CDR1 is MDHEN and CDR2 is SYDVKM. Trimming cost V 5 bases and J 0 bases, with 10 bases left between them.